This TCR beta chain was identified in a study of CD8+ T cells in alopecia areata. Reverse transcription of extracted RNA yielded cDNA, which provided the sequencing template. This table comes from immunoSEQ multiplex PCR, and its TCRdb copy is limited to in-frame clones, with some not included. The sample holds some 240,000 clones; about 50% are singletons and the top ten take roughly 1.5%. The CDR3 covers 13 residues. Germline V gene lookup returns CDR1 SQVTM and CDR2 ANQGSEA. Trimming pared 7 bases from V and 0 bases from J, leaving 12 bases between. Specified treatment: oral pan-JAK inhibitor, 5-10 mg twice daily.

The J gene is TRBJ1-1, the V gene TRBV29-1; D unresolved. The material was CD4+ T cells sorted from blood, obtained at week 4, from a patient treated with tofacitinib. The clonotype was recovered from a human donor with alopecia areata. CDR3 sequence reads: CSALGRMNTEAFF. The CDR3 nucleotides are TGCAGCGCTCTCGGTCGCATGAACACTGAAGCTTTCTTT. Full variable domain (remainder filled in from reference TRBV29-1 and TRBJ1-1): SAVISQKPSRDICQRGTSLTIQCQVDSQVTMMFWYRQQPGQSLTLIATANQGSEATYESGFVIDKFPISRPNLTFSTLTVSNMSPEDSSIYLCSALGRMNTEAFFGQGTRLTVV.